This TCR beta chain is from a study of T cell responses to AZD1222 COVID-19 vaccine (dated by TCRdb to about 2021). Context from the whole study: TCR sequencing covered more than 230 trial participants: 207 given two doses of AZD1222 and approximately 25 given two doses of MenACWY control vaccine. Trial participants were enrolled by age into subgroups of 18-55, 56-69 and 70-plus years, and around 150, 29 and 61 TCR-sequenced participants, respectively, were included in these subgroups. Points the paper makes about the study in general: No day 14 peak-response samples were available, so repertoires were characterized only after the peak T cell response. Reportedly, close to half of the unique spike-specific TCRs recognized epitopes lying outside the regions that are mutated in the B.1.351 and B.1.1.7 variants. Spike-specific TCR breadth and depth rose significantly after two AZD1222 doses compared with day 0 and with MenACWY recipients. CD4 TCRs associated with the vaccine covered the entire spike protein, and the dominant responses were in regions 160-218 and 743-854. Most participants were white British and females outnumbered males, and the authors suggested that clonal diversity may have been underestimated. Conclusions about previously exposed vaccinees are limited because only five to seven AZD1222 recipients were SARS-CoV-2 seropositive at baseline. The 56-69-year group was small, and its depth increase did not reach significance, likely because of low power.

The meaning of the sample's time point label: baseline before first vaccination. Interpreted using the paper, the treatment or condition label stands for: meningococcal conjugate vaccine given as trial control. The vaccinee samples were drawn from two UK trials, COV001 and COV002, one of which was a single-blind randomized controlled phase 2/3 trial testing AZD1222 (ChAdOx1 nCoV-19) in healthy adults. Trial participant PBMC samples were collected at day 0 and day 28 after the second dose for TCRbeta chain sequencing. As encoded in the germline V gene, CDR1 is SGHTA while CDR2 is FQGNSA. Reading from cysteine to phenylalanine, the CDR3 counts 14 amino acids. Just the 42-base CDR3 DNA is kept, in frame starting at base 1. The V end loses 1 base and the J end loses 4 bases, and a stretch of 7 bases separates them. The CDR3 regions of human TCRbeta chains were analyzed by immunosequencing. Concerning the study's data processing: TCRs in the repertoires were compared against a reference library of SARS-CoV-2-specific TCRs that had been generated with the MIRA antigen-specificity platform. Breadth was defined as the fraction of unique TCRs that were SARS-CoV-2-associated, and depth was defined as the fraction of total T cells that were SARS-CoV-2-associated. Using the MIRA data, each spike-specific TCR was mapped to the spike region that the TCR reacts to and placed in a CD4 or CD8 class. Log10-transformed breadth and depth values were compared by one-way ANOVA with Sidak's multiple comparisons tests. The table comes from immuneACCESS by way of TCRdb, which keeps in-frame sequences with V and J called. Part of the clones is missing from these tables; in studies checked, under half for an unresolved V gene and the rest for unknown reasons. V, J and clone size are taken as reported in that table, and D and trimming were inferred from the DNA itself. This sample holds some 150,000 clones; less than 90% were observed only once. Of the sample, roughly 5.8% is held by the ten largest clones.

Note on this clone: The target of this receptor is not known. Base-call qualities are not available, and no considerably larger clone is one nucleotide away.

Material: peripheral blood, obtained on day 0 of MenACWY control vaccination. The chain links TRBV7-2 with TRBJ1-4; the D gene lacks a confident call. The sequence was obtained from an adult in good health. The DNA reads TGTGCCAGCAGCTTAGTCGTAGATAATGAAAAACTGTTTTTT. The encoded protein is CASSLVVDNEKLFF.